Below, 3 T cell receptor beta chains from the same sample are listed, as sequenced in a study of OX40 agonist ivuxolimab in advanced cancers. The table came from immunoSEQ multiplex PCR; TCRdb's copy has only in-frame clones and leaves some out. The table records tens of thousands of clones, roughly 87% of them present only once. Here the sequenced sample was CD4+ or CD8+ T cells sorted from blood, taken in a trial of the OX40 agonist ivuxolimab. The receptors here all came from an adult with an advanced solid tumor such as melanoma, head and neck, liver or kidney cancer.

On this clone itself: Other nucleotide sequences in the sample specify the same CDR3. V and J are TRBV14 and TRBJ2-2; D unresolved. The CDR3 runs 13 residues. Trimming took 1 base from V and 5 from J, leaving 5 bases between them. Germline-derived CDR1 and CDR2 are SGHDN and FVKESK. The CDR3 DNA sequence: TGTGCCAGCAGCCAAGGGACGACCGGGGAGCTGTTTTTT. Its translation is CASSQGTTGELFF.

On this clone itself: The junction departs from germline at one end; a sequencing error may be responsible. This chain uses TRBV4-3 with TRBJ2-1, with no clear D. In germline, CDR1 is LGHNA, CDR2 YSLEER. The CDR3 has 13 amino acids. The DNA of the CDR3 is TGCGCCGGCAGCGTTAGCTCCTACAATGAGCAGTTCTTC. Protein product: CAGSVSSYNEQFF.

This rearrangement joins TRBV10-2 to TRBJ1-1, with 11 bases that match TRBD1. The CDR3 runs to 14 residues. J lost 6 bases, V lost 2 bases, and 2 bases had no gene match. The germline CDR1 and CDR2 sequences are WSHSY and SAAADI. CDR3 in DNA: TGCGCCAGCAGTGAGGGACAGGGGGCCGCTGAAGCTTTCTTT. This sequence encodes CASSEGQGAAEAFF.